This T cell receptor (beta chain) was obtained from a study of T-cell memory formation after mild COVID-19. TCRdb itself ran the 5' RACE reads through MiXCR, one entry per CDR3 protein. The table records about half a million distinct CDR3 sequences, 15% to 20% of them present only once. Notes on the study in general: A second wave expanding day 15 to 37 was CD4+-biased; contracting clones were balanced.

Regarding this clonotype: Its antigen is currently unknown.

This CDR3 contains 15 residues. Looked up from germline, CDR1 is SGDLS and CDR2 is YYNGEE. The V gene lost 0 bases and the J gene lost 3 bases, with 11 bases spanning the gap. The sequence was collected from an adult woman who had mild COVID-19 (a few samples of this study predate the infection). Cell type and time point are not known. The gene calls are TRBV9 and TRBJ2-3, with D unresolved. The source material was PBMCs or a T cell subset sorted from them (not recorded which). CDR3 sequence (DNA): TGTGCCAGCAGCGTAGGTGGCACCAGAACAGATACGCAGTATTTT. Residues: CASSVGGTRTDTQYF.